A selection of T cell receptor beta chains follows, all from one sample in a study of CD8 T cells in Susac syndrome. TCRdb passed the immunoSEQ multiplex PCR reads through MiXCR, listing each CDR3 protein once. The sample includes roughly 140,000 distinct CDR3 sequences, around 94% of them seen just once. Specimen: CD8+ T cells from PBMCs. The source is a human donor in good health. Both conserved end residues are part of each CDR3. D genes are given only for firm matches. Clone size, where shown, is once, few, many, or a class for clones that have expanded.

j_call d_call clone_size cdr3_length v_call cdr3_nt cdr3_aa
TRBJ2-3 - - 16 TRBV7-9 TGTGCCAGCAGTCCTACCGGGAGCGTTCCCACAGATACGCAGTATTTT CASSPTGSVPTDTQYF
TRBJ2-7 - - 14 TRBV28 TGTGCCAGCAGTTTTCCGACAGCTATCGGCGAGCAGTACTTC CASSFPTAIGEQYF
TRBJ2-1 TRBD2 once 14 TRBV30 TGTGCCTGGTCTAGCGGGAGGGCCATGGTTGAGCAGTTCTTC CAWSSGRAMVEQFF
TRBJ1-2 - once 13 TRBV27 TGTGCCAGCAGTTCCCAGGTCGGGTATGGCTACACCTTC CASSSQVGYGYTF
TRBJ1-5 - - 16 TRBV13 TGTGCCAGCAGCAGCAGGGTGGATTATAGCAATCAGCCCCAGCATTTT CASSSRVDYSNQPQHF
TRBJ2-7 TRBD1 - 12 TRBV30 TGTGCCTGGAGTAAGGGGGCCCACGAGCAGTACTTC CAWSKGAHEQYF
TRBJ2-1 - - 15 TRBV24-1 TGTGCCACCAGTGTTCCGGGAATCAGAGGCAATGAGCAGTTCTTC CATSVPGIRGNEQFF
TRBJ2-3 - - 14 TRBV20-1 TGCAGTGCTAGATCATTTCCCCGCTCAGATACGCAGTATTTT CSARSFPRSDTQYF
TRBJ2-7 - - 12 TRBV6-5 TGTGCCAGCAGTGCCGCTCCTGAGGAGCAGTACTTC CASSAAPEEQYF
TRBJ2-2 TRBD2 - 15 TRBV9 TGTGCCAGCAGCGTAGCGCGGACTAGCGGCGGGGAGCTGTTTTTT CASSVARTSGGELFF
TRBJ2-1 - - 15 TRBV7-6 TGTGCCAGCAGCTTAGTCGGCCTCATCGGCAATGAGCAGTTCTTC CASSLVGLIGNEQFF
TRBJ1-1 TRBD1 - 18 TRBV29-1 TGCAGCGTTGGGTTCCGGGGTCTTATGAGGACAGGGGACACTGAAGCTTTCTTT CSVGFRGLMRTGDTEAFF
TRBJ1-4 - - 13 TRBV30 TGTGCCTGTTCAGGGGCGTCTAATGAAAAACTGTTTTTT CACSGASNEKLFF
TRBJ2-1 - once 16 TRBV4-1 TGCGCCAGCAGCCAAGGATGGCCGGAAGAGTACAATGAGCAGTTCTTC CASSQGWPEEYNEQFF
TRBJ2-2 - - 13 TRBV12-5 TGTGCTAGTGGTTCAGGGGACACCGGGGAGCTGTTTTTT CASGSGDTGELFF
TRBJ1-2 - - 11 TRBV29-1 TGCAGCGACCGGGACACCTATGGCTACACCTTC CSDRDTYGYTF
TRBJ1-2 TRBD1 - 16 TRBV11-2 TGTGCCAGCAGCTTGGGTTTGGGACAGGGGGCCAGTGGCTACACCTTC CASSLGLGQGASGYTF
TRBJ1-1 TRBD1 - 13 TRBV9 TGTGCCAGCAGCGTAGGGGCAGGGGGCGAAGCTTTCTTT CASSVGAGGEAFF
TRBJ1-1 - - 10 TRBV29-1 TGCAGCTACGGGACCGCGGAAGCTTTCTTT CSYGTAEAFF
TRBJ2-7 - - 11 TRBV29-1 TGCAGCGTTGAGGGGGCAGGCGAGCAGTACTTC CSVEGAGEQYF
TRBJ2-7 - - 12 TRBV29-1 TGCAGCGTTCCCCGGGACTCCTACGAGCAGTACTTC CSVPRDSYEQYF
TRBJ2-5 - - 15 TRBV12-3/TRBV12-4 TGTGCCAGCAGTCCCGCCGCGGGGATAAGATCGACCCAGTACTTC CASSPAAGIRSTQYF
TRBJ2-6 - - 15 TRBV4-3 TGCGCCAGCAGCCAGAGGGCTGCTGGGGCCAACGTCCTGACTTTC CASSQRAAGANVLTF
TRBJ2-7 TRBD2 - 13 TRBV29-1 TGCAGCGTTGAGGCCGGGACTACCTACGAGCAGTACTTC CSVEAGTTYEQYF
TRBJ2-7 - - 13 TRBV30 TGTGCCTGGAGTGTTGCTACCTCCTACGAGCAGTACTTC CAWSVATSYEQYF
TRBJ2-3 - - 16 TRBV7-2 TGTGCCAGCAGCAAGGGGGGTCTACAACTCACAGATACGCAGTATTTT CASSKGGLQLTDTQYF
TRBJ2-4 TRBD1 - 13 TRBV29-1 TGCAGCGTAGCGGGACAGGGGAAAAACATTCAGTACTTC CSVAGQGKNIQYF
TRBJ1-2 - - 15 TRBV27 TGTGCCAGCAGTTTTACATACGGGGCTAACTATGGCTACACCTTC CASSFTYGANYGYTF
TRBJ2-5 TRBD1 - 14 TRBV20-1 TGCAGTGCTAGAGACTGGACAGGCCAAGAGACCCAGTACTTC CSARDWTGQETQYF
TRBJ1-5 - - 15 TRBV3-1 TGTGCCAGCAGCCAAGCGGGGGATAGCAATCAGCCCCAGCATTTT CASSQAGDSNQPQHF
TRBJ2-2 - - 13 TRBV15 TGTGCCACCAGCATAGTAGGTCCCGGGGAGCTGTTTTTT CATSIVGPGELFF
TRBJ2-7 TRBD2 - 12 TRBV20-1 TGCAGTTTGAGGGGGACTAGCGCCGAGCAGTACTTC CSLRGTSAEQYF
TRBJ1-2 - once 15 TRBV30 TGTGCCTGGAAAACTGGAGACAGCCCGAACTATGGCTACACCTTC CAWKTGDSPNYGYTF
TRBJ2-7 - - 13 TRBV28 TGTGCCAGCCGTATACGGAGTACCTACGAGCAGTACTTC CASRIRSTYEQYF
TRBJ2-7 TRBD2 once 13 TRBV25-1 TGTGCCAGCAGGGGAGGGAGCTCCTACGAGCAGTACTTC CASRGGSSYEQYF
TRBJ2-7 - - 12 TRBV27 TGTGCCAGCAGTGGTGGGGCCTACGAGCAGTACTTC CASSGGAYEQYF
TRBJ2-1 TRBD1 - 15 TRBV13 TGTGCCAGCAGCTCGACCGGGACAGGGTATAATGAGCAGTTCTTC CASSSTGTGYNEQFF
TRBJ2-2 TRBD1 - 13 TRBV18 TGTGCCAGCTCACCGACAGGGGCCGGGGAGCTGTTTTTT CASSPTGAGELFF
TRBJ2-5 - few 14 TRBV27 TGTGCCAGCAGTTTGTCGGGAGCCCAAGAGACCCAGTACTTC CASSLSGAQETQYF
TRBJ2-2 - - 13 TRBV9 TGTGCCAGCAGCCCCTGGAACACCGGGGAGCTGTTTTTT CASSPWNTGELFF
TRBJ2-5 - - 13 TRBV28 TGTGCCACCAGCGGACCCTTTACAGAGACCCAGTACTTC CATSGPFTETQYF
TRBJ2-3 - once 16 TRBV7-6 TGTGCCAGCAGCCCCGGGACATACACTAGCACAGATACGCAGTATTTT CASSPGTYTSTDTQYF